Shown below are 27 T cell receptor beta chains from a single sample sequenced in a study of OX40 agonist ivuxolimab in advanced cancers. Sequencing was performed with immunoSEQ multiplex PCR; in TCRdb, only in-frame clones are kept and a portion is missing. The table records about 90,000 clones, approximately 90% of them present only once. The sample was CD4+ or CD8+ T cells sorted from blood, taken in a trial of the OX40 agonist ivuxolimab. These receptors were obtained from an adult with an advanced solid tumor such as melanoma, head and neck, liver or kidney cancer.

The rearrangement links TRBV5-4 to TRBJ2-3; weak D call: TRBD2 (6 bases). The germline V and J ends were trimmed by 4 bases and 3 bases, with 15 bases remaining between them. Germline-derived CDR1 and CDR2 are SGHNT and YYREEE (reference sequence). The CDR3 extends over 15 amino acids. As DNA, the CDR3 is TGTGCCAGCAGCCCATCGCCGGGGGTGACAGATACGCAGTATTTT. Protein sequence: CASSPSPGVTDTQYF.

The CDR3 region has the DNA TGTGCCAGCGGTCAGGGGGGGAAGCGGCAAGAGACCCAGTACTTC. Amino acids: CASGQGGKRQETQYF. The gene calls are TRBV25-1 and TRBJ2-5; D tentatively reads TRBD1 or TRBD2 (7 bases each). The CDR3 spans 15 residues. Germline CDR1 reads MGHDK; CDR2 reads SYGVNS. V was shortened by 8 bases and J by 2 bases, with 18 bases between the two germline ends.

There are a few counts of this clone. This chain joins TRBV19 and TRBJ1-2; no reliable D call. The germline CDR1 and CDR2 sequences are LNHDA and SQIVND (reference sequence). The CDR3 has 15 residues. The V end lost 2 bases, the J end lost 4 bases, and 14 bases lay between the germline ends. For the CDR3, the DNA is TGTGCCAGTAGTATACAGGATCGCGAGGTCTATGGCTACACCTTC. Translated: CASSIQDREVYGYTF.

This clone has just one count. The chain couples TRBV10-3 to TRBJ2-2; possibly TRBD1 for D (6 bases). The CDR3 is made up of 15 amino acids. The V end lost 0 bases, the J end lost 5 bases, and 10 bases lay between the germline ends. In germline, CDR1 is ENHRY, CDR2 SYGVKD. The CDR3 coding sequence is TGTGCCATCAGTGAGTCTTCAGGGGTTACCGGGGAGCTGTTTTTT. Translation: CAISESSGVTGELFF.

This clone was seen once. This chain uses TRBV5-4 with TRBJ1-2; maybe TRBD1 (6 bases). V shed 0 bases and J shed 1 base, with 13 bases lying between them. There are 16 residues in the CDR3. Germline V gene data show CDR1 as SGHNT and CDR2 as YYREEE (reference sequence). In DNA, the CDR3 is TGTGCCAGCAGCTTGGCGGGGGGGGCGCGTAACTATGGCTACACCTTC. It is translated as CASSLAGGARNYGYTF.

This clone was counted a few times. The rearrangement joins TRBV19 to TRBJ2-7; D possibly matches TRBD1 or TRBD2 (5 bases each). Trimming shortened V by 3 bases and J by 3 bases, and 15 bases separated the two germline ends. The CDR3 has 15 residues. The germline CDR1 and CDR2 sequences are LNHDA and SQIVND (reference sequence). The CDR3 sequence: CASSIKGTGLYEQYF. DNA for the CDR3: TGTGCCAGTAGTATTAAGGGGACGGGCCTCTACGAGCAGTACTTC.

The chain employs TRBV25-1 and TRBJ2-3, with 11 bases identical to TRBD2. CDR1 and CDR2 (germline): MGHDK, SYGVNS. The trim removed 5 bases at V and 3 bases at J, leaving 4 bases unmatched. The CDR3 runs 15 residues. CDR3 sequence reads: CASSSRTSGTDTQYF. The CDR3 DNA follows: TGTGCCAGCAGTTCACGGACTAGCGGGACAGATACGCAGTATTTT.

V gene TRBV19 combines with J gene TRBJ1-1; D not certain. This CDR3 has 13 amino acids. Germline CDR1 is LNHDA and CDR2 is SQIVND (reference sequence). The V end was cut by 3 bases, the J end by 1 base, with 6 bases between. As DNA, the CDR3 is TGTGCCAGTAGTATCACCAGGAACACTGAAGCTTTCTTT. Translated: CASSITRNTEAFF.

CDR3 nucleotides: TGTGCCTGGATATTGGGGCAGGGGAGCAATGAGCAGTTCTTC. This gives the protein CAWILGQGSNEQFF. This rearrangement joins TRBV30 to TRBJ2-1; tentatively, D is TRBD1 (6 bases). Germline loops: CDR1 GTSNPN, CDR2 SVGIG (reference sequence). V shed 4 bases and J shed 6 bases, with 16 bases lying between them. This CDR3 has 14 amino acids.

The chain combines TRBV19 with TRBJ2-4; no reliable D call. CDR1 is LNHDA, CDR2 SQIVND, per germline (reference sequence). The CDR3 has 14 amino acids. Between the trimmed V and J ends, which lost 6 bases and 1 base, there was a span of 10 bases. DNA for the CDR3: TGTGCCAGTAGGGGCAGTACTGCCAAAAACATTCAGTACTTC. Its translation: CASRGSTAKNIQYF. The full variable domain, with the rest looked up from reference TRBV19 and TRBJ2-4, is DGGITQSPKYLFRKEGQNVTLSCEQNLNHDAMYWYRQDPGQGLRLIYYSQIVNDFQKGDIAEGYSVSREKKESFPLTVTSAQKNPTAFYLCASRGSTAKNIQYFGAGTRLSVL.

In this sample, this clone turned up a few times. The sample has other DNA sequences that encode this CDR3 too. CDR3 coding DNA: TGCAGTGCTAGAGGGGGCACTGAAGCTTTCTTT. Translating it yields CSARGGTEAFF. This sequence joins TRBV20-1 and TRBJ1-1; D not certain. V lost 1 base to trimming and J lost 4 bases, with 4 bases between them. The CDR3 totals 11 residues. Germline CDR1 DFQATT, CDR2 SNEGSKA (reference sequence).

The J gene is TRBJ1-1, the V gene TRBV5-1; 8 nucleotides match TRBD1. V dropped 4 bases and J dropped 4; count of bases not matched to a gene: 9. Germline V gene lookup returns CDR1 SGHRS and CDR2 YFSETQ. The CDR3 loop spans 15 amino acids. The CDR3 bases are TGCGCCAGCAGCCCCCTAGGACAGGGTTCCACTGAAGCTTTCTTT. This codes for CASSPLGQGSTEAFF.

The chain couples TRBV4-3 to TRBJ1-1; TRBD1 might be the D (5 bases). This CDR3 region has 16 residues. Between the trimmed V and J ends, which lost 3 bases and 8 bases, there was a span of 22 bases. Germline CDR1 LGHNA, CDR2 YSLEER. In nucleotides, the CDR3 is TGCGCCAGCAGCCATGATACAACCGGGACGGCCTACGAAGCTTTCTTT. Its translation: CASSHDTTGTAYEAFF.

Comments on this clone: The junction departs from germline at one end; a sequencing error may be responsible. The J gene is TRBJ2-7, the V gene TRBV7-7; TRBD1 matches 7 bases. Germline V gene sequence: CDR1 SSHAT, CDR2 FNYEAQ (reference sequence). The CDR3 is made up of 13 amino acids. The CDR3 loop is CASSLAGGYEQYF. CDR3 nucleotides: TGTGCTAGCAGCTTAGCAGGGGGCTACGAGCAGTACTTC.

This clone was picked up one time. This sequence joins TRBV5-1 and TRBJ2-2, with 11 bases that match TRBD2. Germline V gene lookup returns CDR1 SGHRS and CDR2 YFSETQ. Germline trimming cut 0 bases from V and 8 bases from J; bases unmatched to any gene: 0. The CDR3 runs 14 residues. The CDR3 DNA reads as TGCGCCAGCAGCTTGGGACTAGCGGGAGGGGAGCTGTTTTTT. Translated: CASSLGLAGGELFF.

The V gene is TRBV30, the J gene TRBJ2-5; no definite D call. The V and J ends lost 0 bases and 1 base respectively, with 6 bases between them. Per germline, CDR1 GTSNPN and CDR2 SVGIG (reference sequence). The CDR3 has 13 amino acids. The CDR3 DNA follows: TGTGCCTGGAGTGTAGGCCCCCAAGAGACCCAGTACTTC. Translating it yields CAWSVGPQETQYF.

V and J are TRBV5-1 and TRBJ2-4; 7 bases are a match to TRBD1. This CDR3 region has 13 residues. Germline CDR1 is SGHRS and CDR2 is YFSETQ. After removal of 5 bases from V and 8 bases from J, the junction contained 7 bases not matched to a gene. CDR3 sequence (DNA): TGCGCCAGCAGTCGGACAGGTGCGGACATTCAGTACTTC. Amino acids: CASSRTGADIQYF.

The chain carries TRBV6-5 and TRBJ1-1, with D unclear. The CDR3 consists of 13 residues. The germline V and J ends were trimmed by 6 bases and 2 bases, with 10 bases remaining between them. CDR1 and CDR2 (germline): MNHEY, SVGAGI. The CDR3 loop reads CASSPEVNTEAFF. The CDR3 DNA sequence: TGTGCCAGCAGCCCCGAGGTTAACACTGAAGCTTTCTTT.

In its sample, this clone was seen a few times. The chain is built from TRBV4-1 and TRBJ1-5; 7 bases fit TRBD1. This CDR3 is built from 15 residues. With 3 bases clipped from V and 6 bases from J, the junction kept 8 bases outside the gene matches. CDR1 is MGHRA and CDR2 is YSYEKL in the germline V gene. The CDR3 sequence: CASSQERNRGQPQHF. The CDR3 nucleotides read TGCGCCAGCAGCCAGGAGAGGAACAGGGGTCAGCCCCAGCATTTT.

The rearrangement uses TRBV7-8 and TRBJ2-5, with a tentative D call TRBD2 (6 bases). Trimming left V 4 bases short and J 5 bases short, with 17 bases between. The CDR3 is 15 amino acids. Germline values: CDR1 SGHVS, CDR2 FQNEAQ. In nucleotides, the CDR3 is TGTGCCAGCAGCTCCTGGGGCGGGGCCACTGAGACCCAGTACTTC. It codes for CASSSWGGATETQYF.

This clone was observed a single time. The rearrangement joins TRBV7-3 to TRBJ2-1; possible D gene TRBD2, 6 bases. V dropped 2 bases and J dropped 2 bases, with 10 bases sitting between them. The CDR3 is made up of 15 amino acids. CDR1 is SGHTA and CDR2 is FQGTGA in the germline V gene. The CDR3 DNA is TGTGCCAGCAGCTTAGGGGGGTCGGCCTACAATGAGCAGTTCTTC. This gives the protein CASSLGGSAYNEQFF.

The genes are TRBV29-1 and TRBJ2-7; no reliable D call. V lost 2 bases and J lost 7, with 12 bases in between. This CDR3 spans 12 amino acids. CDR1 is SQVTM, CDR2 ANQGSEA, per germline. The CDR3 DNA is TGCAGCGTTGAAATAGGATTTGGGGAGCAGTACTTC. It codes for CSVEIGFGEQYF.

The gene calls are TRBV6-1 and TRBJ1-5; D not certain. CDR3 length: 14 residues. Trimming left V 2 bases short and J 5 bases short, with 10 bases between. The germline gives CDR1 MNHNS, CDR2 SASEGT. CDR3 DNA sequence: TGTGCCAGCAGTGAACCCGGGCATGATCAGCCCCAGCATTTT. This gives the protein CASSEPGHDQPQHF.

This clone was recorded only once. The CDR3 DNA follows: TGTGCCAGCAGCCCCGAGGGGAGAGATACGCAGTATTTT. Translating it yields CASSPEGRDTQYF. This chain connects TRBV2 to TRBJ2-3, with D possibly being TRBD1 or TRBD2 (5 bases each). The CDR3 is 13 amino acids. Germline V gene lookup returns CDR1 SNHLY and CDR2 FYNNEI. Trimming shortened V by 6 bases and J by 5 bases, and 12 bases separated the two germline ends.

The gene calls are TRBV19 and TRBJ1-3; no clear D. Trimming shortened V by 7 bases and J by 4 bases, and 11 bases separated the two germline ends. CDR1 and CDR2 from the germline V gene are LNHDA and SQIVND (reference sequence). The CDR3 has 13 residues. The CDR3 region is CASTSRSGNTIYF. CDR3 sequence (DNA): TGTGCCAGTACGTCGAGGTCAGGAAACACCATATATTTT.

The rearrangement uses TRBV5-1 and TRBJ2-3, with D perhaps matching TRBD1 (6 bases). Trimming cost V 4 bases and J 6 bases, with 18 bases left between them. From germline, CDR1 is SGHRS and CDR2 YFSETQ. The CDR3 sequence is 15 residues long. CDR3 residues: CASSMQGRGHDTQYF. The CDR3 DNA follows: TGCGCCAGCAGCATGCAGGGGCGCGGGCACGATACGCAGTATTTT.

V and J are TRBV19 and TRBJ2-7; D gene uncertain. The CDR3 contains 16 residues. From germline, CDR1 is LNHDA and CDR2 SQIVND (reference sequence). Trimming cost V 5 bases and J 0 bases, with 17 bases left between them. This CDR3 reads CASSPRDTRSSYEQYF. Here the CDR3 DNA reads TGTGCCAGTAGTCCACGAGACACCCGGAGCTCCTACGAGCAGTACTTC.